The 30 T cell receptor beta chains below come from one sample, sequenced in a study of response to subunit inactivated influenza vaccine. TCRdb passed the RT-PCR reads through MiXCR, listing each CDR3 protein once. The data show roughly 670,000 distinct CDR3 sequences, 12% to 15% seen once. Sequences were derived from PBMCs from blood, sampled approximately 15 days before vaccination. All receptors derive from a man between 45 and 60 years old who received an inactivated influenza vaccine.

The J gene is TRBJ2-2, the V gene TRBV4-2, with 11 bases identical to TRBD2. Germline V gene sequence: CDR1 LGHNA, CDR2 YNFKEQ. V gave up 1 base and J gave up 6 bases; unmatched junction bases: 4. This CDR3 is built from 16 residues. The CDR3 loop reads CASSQGSSGGAGELFF. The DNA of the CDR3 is TGTGCCAGCAGCCAAGGCAGTAGCGGGGGGGCCGGGGAGCTGTTTTTT.

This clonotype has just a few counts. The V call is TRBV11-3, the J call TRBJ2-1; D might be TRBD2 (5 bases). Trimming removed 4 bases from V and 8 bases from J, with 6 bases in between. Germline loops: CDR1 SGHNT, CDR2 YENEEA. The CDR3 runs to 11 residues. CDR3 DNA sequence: TGTGCCAGCAGCTACGGGGATGAGCAGTTCTTC. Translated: CASSYGDEQFF. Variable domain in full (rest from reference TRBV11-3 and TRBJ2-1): EAGVVQSPRYKIIEKKQPVAFWCNPISGHNTLYWYLQNLGQGPELLIRYENEEAVDDSQLPKDRFSAERLKGVDSTLKIQPAELGDSAVYLCASSYGDEQFFGPGTRLTVL.

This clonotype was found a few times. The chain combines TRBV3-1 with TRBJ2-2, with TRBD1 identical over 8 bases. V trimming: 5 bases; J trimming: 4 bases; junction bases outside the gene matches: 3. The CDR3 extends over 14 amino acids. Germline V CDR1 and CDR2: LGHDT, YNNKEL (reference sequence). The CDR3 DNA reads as TGTGCCAGCAGCATCGGACAGGGCACCGGGGAGCTGTTTTTT. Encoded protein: CASSIGQGTGELFF.

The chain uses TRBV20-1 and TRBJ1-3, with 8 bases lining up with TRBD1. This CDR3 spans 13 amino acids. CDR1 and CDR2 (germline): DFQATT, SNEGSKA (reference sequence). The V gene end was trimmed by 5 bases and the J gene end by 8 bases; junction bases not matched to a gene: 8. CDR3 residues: CSAPRTGLDTIYF. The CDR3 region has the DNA TGCAGTGCTCCCCGGACAGGGTTGGACACCATATATTTT.

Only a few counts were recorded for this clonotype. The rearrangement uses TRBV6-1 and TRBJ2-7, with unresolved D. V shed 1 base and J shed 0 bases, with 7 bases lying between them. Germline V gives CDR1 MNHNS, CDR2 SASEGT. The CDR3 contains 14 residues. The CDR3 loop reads CASSEVLNSYEQYF. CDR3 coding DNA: TGTGCCAGCAGTGAAGTTTTGAACTCCTACGAGCAGTACTTC.

In DNA form, the CDR3 reads TGCAGCGTTGACGGACAGGGGTTTGGCTACACCTTC. It is translated as CSVDGQGFGYTF. The chain joins TRBV29-1 to TRBJ1-2, with 9 positions matching TRBD1. The CDR3 is made up of 12 amino acids. Germline lookup yields CDR1 SQVTM and CDR2 ANQGSEA. Trimming at V came to 3 bases and at J to 7 bases, leaving 3 bases not matched to a gene.

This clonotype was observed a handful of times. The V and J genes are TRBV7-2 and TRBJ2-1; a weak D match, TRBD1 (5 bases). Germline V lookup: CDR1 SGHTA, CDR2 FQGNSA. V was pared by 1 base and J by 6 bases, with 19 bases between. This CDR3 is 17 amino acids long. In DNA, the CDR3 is TGTGCCAGCAGCTTAGGGGTTGGCGGTAGGGGCTCCAATGAGCAGTTCTTC. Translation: CASSLGVGGRGSNEQFF. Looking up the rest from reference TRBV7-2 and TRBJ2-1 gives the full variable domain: GAGVSQSPSNKVTEKGKDVELRCDPISGHTALYWYRQSLGQGLEFLIYFQGNSAPDKSGLPSDRFSAERTGGSVSTLTIQRTQQEDSAVYLCASSLGVGGRGSNEQFFGPGTRLTVL.

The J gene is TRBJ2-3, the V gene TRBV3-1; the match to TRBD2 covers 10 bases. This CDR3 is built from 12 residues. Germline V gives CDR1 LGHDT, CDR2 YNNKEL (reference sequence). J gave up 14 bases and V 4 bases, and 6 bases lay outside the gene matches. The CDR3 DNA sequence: TGTGCCAGCAGCCTTGGGACTAGCGTGTTGTATTTT. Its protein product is CASSLGTSVLYF.

CDR3 in amino acids: CAISSGEDNEQFF. CDR3 in DNA: TGTGCCATCAGTAGCGGGGAAGACAATGAGCAGTTCTTC. The chain uses TRBV10-3 and TRBJ2-1, with 7 nucleotides matching TRBD2. The germline gives CDR1 ENHRY, CDR2 SYGVKD. The CDR3 runs to 13 residues. Trimming took 5 bases from V and 5 from J; bases not matched to a gene: 3.

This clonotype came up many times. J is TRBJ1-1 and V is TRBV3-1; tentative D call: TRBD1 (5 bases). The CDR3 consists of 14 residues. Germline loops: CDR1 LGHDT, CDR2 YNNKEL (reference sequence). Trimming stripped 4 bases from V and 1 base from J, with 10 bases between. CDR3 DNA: TGTGCCAGCAGCCCGACAGTGGAGAACACTGAAGCTTTCTTT. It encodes CASSPTVENTEAFF.

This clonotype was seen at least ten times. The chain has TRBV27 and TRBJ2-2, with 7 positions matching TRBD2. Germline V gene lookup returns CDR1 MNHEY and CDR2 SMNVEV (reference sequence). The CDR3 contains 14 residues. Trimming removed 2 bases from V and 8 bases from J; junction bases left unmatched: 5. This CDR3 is CASSLGSAGGELFF. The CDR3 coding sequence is TGTGCCAGCAGTTTAGGATCAGCGGGAGGGGAGCTGTTTTTT.

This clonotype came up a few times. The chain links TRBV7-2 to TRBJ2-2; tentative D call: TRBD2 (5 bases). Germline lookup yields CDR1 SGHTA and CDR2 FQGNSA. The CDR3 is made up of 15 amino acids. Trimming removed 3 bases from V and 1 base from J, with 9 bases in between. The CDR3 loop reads CASSFSVENTGELFF. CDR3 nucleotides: TGTGCCAGCAGCTTTAGCGTGGAGAACACCGGGGAGCTGTTTTTT. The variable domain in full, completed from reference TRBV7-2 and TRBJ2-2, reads GAGVSQSPSNKVTEKGKDVELRCDPISGHTALYWYRQSLGQGLEFLIYFQGNSAPDKSGLPSDRFSAERTGGSVSTLTIQRTQQEDSAVYLCASSFSVENTGELFFGEGSRLTVL.

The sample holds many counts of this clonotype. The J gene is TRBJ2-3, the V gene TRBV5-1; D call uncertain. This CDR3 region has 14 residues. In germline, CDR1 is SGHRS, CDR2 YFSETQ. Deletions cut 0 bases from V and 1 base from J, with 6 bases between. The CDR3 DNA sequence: TGCGCCAGCAGCTTGGCGGACCGCACAGATACGCAGTATTTT. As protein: CASSLADRTDTQYF.

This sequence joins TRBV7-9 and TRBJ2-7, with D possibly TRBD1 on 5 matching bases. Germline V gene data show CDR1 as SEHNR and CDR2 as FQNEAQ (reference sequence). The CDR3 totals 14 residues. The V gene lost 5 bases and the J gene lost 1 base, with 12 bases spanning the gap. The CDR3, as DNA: TGTGCCAGCAGCCGAACCACAGGATCCTACGAGCAGTACTTC. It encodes CASSRTTGSYEQYF.

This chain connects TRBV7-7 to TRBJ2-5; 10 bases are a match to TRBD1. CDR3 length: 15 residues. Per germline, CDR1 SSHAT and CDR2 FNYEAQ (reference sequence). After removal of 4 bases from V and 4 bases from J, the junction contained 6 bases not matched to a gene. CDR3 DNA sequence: TGTGCCAGCAGCTCTGACAGGACAGGGGGAGAGACCCAGTACTTC. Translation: CASSSDRTGGETQYF.

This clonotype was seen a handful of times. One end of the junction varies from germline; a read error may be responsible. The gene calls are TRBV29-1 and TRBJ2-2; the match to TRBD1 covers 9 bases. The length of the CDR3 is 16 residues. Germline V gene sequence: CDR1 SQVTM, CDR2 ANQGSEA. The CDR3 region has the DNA TGCAGCGTCGAAGGGACAGGGTCGGTCCTTCCCGGGGAGCTGTTTTTT. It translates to CSVEGTGSVLPGELFF.

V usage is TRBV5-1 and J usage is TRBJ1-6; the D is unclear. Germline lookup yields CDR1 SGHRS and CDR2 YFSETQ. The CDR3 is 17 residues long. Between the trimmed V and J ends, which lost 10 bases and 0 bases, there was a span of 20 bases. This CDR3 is CAREATNHYSYNSPLHF. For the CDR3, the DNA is TGCGCCCGTGAGGCCACCAACCACTACTCCTATAATTCACCCCTCCACTTT. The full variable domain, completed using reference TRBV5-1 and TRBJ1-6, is KAGVTQTPRYLIKTRGQQVTLSCSPISGHRSVSWYQQTPGQGLQFLFEYFSETQRNKGNFPGRFSGRQFSNSRSEMNVSTLELGDSALYLCAREATNHYSYNSPLHFGNGTRLTVT.

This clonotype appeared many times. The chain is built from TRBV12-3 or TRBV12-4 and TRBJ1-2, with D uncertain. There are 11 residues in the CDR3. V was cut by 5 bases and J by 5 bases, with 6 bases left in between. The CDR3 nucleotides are TGTGCCAGCAGTACCCTTTATGGCTACACCTTC. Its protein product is CASSTLYGYTF.

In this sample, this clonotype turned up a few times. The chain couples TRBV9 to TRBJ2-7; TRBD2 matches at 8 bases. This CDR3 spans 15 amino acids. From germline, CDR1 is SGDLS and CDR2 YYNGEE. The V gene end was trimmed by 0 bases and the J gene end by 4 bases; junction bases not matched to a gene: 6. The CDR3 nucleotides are TGTGCCAGCAGCGTAGGGGCGGGAGGAGGGTACGAGCAGTACTTC. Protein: CASSVGAGGGYEQYF.

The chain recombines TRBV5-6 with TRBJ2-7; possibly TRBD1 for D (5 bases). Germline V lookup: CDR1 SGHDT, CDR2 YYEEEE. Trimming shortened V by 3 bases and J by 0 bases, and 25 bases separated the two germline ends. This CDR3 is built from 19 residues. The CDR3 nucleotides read TGTGCCAGCAGCTCGACGGGTTGGGGCAGGATGGTATCCTCCTACGAGCAGTACTTC. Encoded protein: CASSSTGWGRMVSSYEQYF. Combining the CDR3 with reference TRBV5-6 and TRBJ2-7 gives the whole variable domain DAGVTQSPTHLIKTRGQQVTLRCSPKSGHDTVSWYQQALGQGPQFIFQYYEEEERQRGNFPDRFSGHQFPNYSSELNVNALLLGDSALYLCASSSTGWGRMVSSYEQYFGPGTRLTVT.

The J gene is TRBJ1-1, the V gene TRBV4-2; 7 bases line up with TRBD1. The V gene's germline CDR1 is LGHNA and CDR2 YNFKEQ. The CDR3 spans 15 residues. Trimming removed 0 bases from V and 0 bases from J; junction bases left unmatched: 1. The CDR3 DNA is TGTGCCAGCAGCCAAGATCAGGGGGTGAACACTGAAGCTTTCTTT. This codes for CASSQDQGVNTEAFF.

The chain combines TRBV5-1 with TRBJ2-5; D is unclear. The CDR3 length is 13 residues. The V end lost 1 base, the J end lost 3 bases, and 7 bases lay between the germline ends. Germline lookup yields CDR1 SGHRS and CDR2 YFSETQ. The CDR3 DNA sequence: TGCGCCAGCAGCTTGTTCTTAGAAGAGACCCAGTACTTC. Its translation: CASSLFLEETQYF.

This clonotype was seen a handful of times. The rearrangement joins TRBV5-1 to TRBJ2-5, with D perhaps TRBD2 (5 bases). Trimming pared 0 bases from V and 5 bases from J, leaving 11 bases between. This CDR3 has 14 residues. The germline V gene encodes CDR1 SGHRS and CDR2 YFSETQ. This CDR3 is CASSLGRGSETQYF. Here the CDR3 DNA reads TGCGCCAGCAGCTTGGGGAGAGGGTCTGAGACCCAGTACTTC.

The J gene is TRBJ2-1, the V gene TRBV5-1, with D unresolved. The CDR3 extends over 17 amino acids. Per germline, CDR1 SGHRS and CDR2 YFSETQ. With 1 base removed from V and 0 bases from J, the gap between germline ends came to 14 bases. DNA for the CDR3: TGCGCCAGCAGCTTGCTTCCGCTAACGAGCTCCTACAATGAGCAGTTCTTC. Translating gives CASSLLPLTSSYNEQFF.

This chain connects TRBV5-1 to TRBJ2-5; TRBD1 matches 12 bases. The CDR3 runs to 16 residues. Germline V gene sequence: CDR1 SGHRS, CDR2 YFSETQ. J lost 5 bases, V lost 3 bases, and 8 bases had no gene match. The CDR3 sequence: CASSSMPGQGAETQYF. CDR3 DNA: TGCGCCAGCAGCTCGATGCCGGGACAGGGGGCGGAGACCCAGTACTTC.

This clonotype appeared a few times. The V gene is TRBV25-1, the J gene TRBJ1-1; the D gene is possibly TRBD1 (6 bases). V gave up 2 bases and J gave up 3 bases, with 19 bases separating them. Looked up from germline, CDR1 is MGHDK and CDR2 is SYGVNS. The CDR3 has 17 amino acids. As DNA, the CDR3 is TGTGCCAGCAGTGAAGGGGGCCTCGTAGGAAAGGACACTGAAGCTTTCTTT. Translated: CASSEGGLVGKDTEAFF.

CDR3 amino acids: CASSSTGTGLWNYF. The CDR3 DNA reads TGTGCCAGCAGCTCAACCGGGACAGGGCTGTGGAATTACTTC. The rearrangement joins TRBV5-6 to TRBJ2-7; 9 positions agree with TRBD1. V was pared by 3 bases and J by 13 bases, with 14 bases of the junction left unmatched. CDR3 length: 14 amino acids. CDR1 SGHDT and CDR2 YYEEEE come from the germline V gene.

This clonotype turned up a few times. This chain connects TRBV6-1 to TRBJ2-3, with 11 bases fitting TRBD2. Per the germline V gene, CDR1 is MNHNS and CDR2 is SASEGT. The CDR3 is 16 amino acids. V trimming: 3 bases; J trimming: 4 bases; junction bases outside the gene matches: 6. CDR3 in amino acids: CASSDLAGGRADTQYF. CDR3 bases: TGTGCCAGCAGTGACTTAGCGGGGGGGCGTGCAGATACGCAGTATTTT.

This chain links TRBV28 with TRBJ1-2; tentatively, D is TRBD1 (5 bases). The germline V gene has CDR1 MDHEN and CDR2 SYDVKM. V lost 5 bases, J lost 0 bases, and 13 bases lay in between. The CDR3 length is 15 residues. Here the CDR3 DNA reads TGTGCCAGCAGTCCCACCCTAGGGGCTAACTATGGCTACACCTTC. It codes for CASSPTLGANYGYTF.

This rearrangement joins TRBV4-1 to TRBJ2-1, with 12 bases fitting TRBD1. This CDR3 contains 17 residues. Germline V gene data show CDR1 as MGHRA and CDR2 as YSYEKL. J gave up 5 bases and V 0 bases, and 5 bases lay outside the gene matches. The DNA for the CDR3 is TGCGCCAGCAGCCAAGAAGGGACAGGGGGCCTTAACAATGAGCAGTTCTTC. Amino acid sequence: CASSQEGTGGLNNEQFF.